This TCR beta chain was found in a study of T cell repertoires in cytomegalovirus infection. TCRdb re-derived calls from the reads in MiXCR, one entry per CDR3 protein. This sample has 51,000 or so distinct CDR3 sequences; about 20% occur once, and the top ten carry roughly 75%. Only a few counts were recorded for this clonotype. The antigen is undetermined. The origin of this receptor is a human donor in good health (CMV status not recorded). Some clones in this sample may be carry-over from other donors' samples. Specimen: CD8+ T cells from cultured PBMCs, collected from culture after CMV antigen stimulation.

CDR3 DNA: TGTGCCAGCAGCTCCGGACAGGGTGTGATGCAGCCCCAGCATTTT. Protein product: CASSSGQGVMQPQHF. The chain employs TRBV7-9 and TRBJ1-5, with TRBD1 matching over 8 bases. Germline V gene sequence: CDR1 SEHNR, CDR2 FQNEAQ (reference sequence). The CDR3 loop spans 15 amino acids. Germline trimming cut 4 bases from V and 7 bases from J; bases unmatched to any gene: 9.